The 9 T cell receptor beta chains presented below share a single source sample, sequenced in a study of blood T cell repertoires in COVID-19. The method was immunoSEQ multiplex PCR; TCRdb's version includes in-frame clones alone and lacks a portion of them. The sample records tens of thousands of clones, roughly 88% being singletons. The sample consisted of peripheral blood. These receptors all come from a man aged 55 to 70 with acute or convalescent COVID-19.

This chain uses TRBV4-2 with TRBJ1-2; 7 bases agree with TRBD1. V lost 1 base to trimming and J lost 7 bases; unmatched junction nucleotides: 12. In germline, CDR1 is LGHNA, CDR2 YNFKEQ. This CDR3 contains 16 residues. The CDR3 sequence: CASSQVGSGTETGYTF. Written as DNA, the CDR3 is TGTGCCAGCAGCCAAGTTGGTTCAGGGACAGAGACTGGCTACACCTTC.

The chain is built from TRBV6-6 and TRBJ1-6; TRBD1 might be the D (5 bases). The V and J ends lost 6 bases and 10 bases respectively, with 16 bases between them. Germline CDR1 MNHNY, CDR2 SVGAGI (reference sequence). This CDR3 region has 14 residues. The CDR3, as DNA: TGTGCCAGCAGCCCCGCCCAGGGCAGCTCACCCCTCCACTTT. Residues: CASSPAQGSSPLHF.

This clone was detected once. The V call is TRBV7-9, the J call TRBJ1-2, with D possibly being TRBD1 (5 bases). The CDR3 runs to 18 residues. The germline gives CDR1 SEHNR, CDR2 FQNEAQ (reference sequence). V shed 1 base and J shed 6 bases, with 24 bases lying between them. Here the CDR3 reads CASSLEIGVAGFGDGYTF. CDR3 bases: TGTGCCAGCAGCTTAGAAATAGGGGTTGCCGGCTTCGGAGATGGCTACACCTTC.

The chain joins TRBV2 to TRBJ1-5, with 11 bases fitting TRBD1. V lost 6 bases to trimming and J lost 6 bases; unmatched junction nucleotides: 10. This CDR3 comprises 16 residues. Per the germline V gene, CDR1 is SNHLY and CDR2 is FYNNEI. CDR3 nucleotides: TGTGCCAGCAGGCCGACGGGGACAGGGGGAAGTCAGCCCCAGCATTTT. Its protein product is CASRPTGTGGSQPQHF.

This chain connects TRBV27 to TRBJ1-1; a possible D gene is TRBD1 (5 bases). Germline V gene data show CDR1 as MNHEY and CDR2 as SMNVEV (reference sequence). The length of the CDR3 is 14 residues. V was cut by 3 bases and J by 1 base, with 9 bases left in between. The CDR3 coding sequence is TGTGCCAGCAGTTTTGGGGGAGGGAACACTGAAGCTTTCTTT. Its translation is CASSFGGGNTEAFF.

The CDR3 bases are TGTGCCAGCAGCGTAGTCGGGATCGCGGATACGCAGTATTTT. This gives the protein CASSVVGIADTQYF. The chain combines TRBV9 with TRBJ2-3, with a tentative D call TRBD2 (5 bases). CDR1 and CDR2 from the germline V gene are SGDLS and YYNGEE. V lost 0 bases to trimming and J lost 6 bases, with 11 bases between them. The CDR3 spans 14 residues.

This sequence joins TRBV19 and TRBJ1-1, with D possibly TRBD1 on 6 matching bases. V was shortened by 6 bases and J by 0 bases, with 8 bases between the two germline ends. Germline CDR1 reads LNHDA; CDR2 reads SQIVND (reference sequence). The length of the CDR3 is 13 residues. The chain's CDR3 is CASRGQLNTEAFF. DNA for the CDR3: TGTGCCAGTAGAGGACAGTTGAACACTGAAGCTTTCTTT.

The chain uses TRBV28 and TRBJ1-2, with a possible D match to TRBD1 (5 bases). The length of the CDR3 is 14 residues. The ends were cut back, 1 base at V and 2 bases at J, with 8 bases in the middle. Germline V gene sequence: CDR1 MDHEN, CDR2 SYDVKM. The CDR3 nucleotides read TGTGCCAGCAGTTTATCCGACAGCAACTATGGCTACACCTTC. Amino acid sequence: CASSLSDSNYGYTF.

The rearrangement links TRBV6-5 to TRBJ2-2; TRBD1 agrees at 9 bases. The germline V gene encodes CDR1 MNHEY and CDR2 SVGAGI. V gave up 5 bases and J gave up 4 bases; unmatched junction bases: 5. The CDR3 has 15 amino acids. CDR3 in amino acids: CASSQQGAGTGELFF. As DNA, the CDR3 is TGTGCCAGCAGTCAACAGGGGGCGGGCACCGGGGAGCTGTTTTTT.